This entry concerns a single T cell receptor (beta chain). Germline V gene lookup returns CDR1 SGHDT and CDR2 YYEEEE. This CDR3 has 13 residues. The J segment lost 6 bases and the V segment lost 3 bases, leaving 2 bases of the junction unmatched. Clones were sequenced by immunoSEQ multiplex PCR, and TCRdb holds only the in-frame ones, with some missing. The sample includes about 210,000 clones, more than 85% seen only once; the top ten take roughly 3%. This sample was taken from a study of blood T cell repertoires in COVID-19. Turning to the study itself: Samples of COVID-19 (acute and convalescent) were obtained from the United States, Italy and Spain. T cells, B-cell-depleted T cells, or PBMCs provided the cDNA or gDNA that served as material.

The chain is built from TRBV5-6 and TRBJ2-4; TRBD1 matches 8 bases. This receptor was obtained from a man aged 55-75 years with acute or convalescent COVID-19. The specimen was peripheral blood. The CDR3 spells CASSSGTGNIQYF. The DNA for the CDR3 is TGTGCCAGCAGCTCTGGGACAGGAAACATTCAGTACTTC.